This T cell receptor beta chain comes out of a study of T cell clonotyping in hematopoietic cell transplantation. TCRdb keeps only in-frame clones here, not all; method: immunoSEQ multiplex PCR. The profile shows more than 55,000 clones, approximately 94% of them singletons. Remarks on this clone: Its antigen is unidentified.

Overall study results and limits: At the given depth, recipient repertoires were over 97% de novo clonotypes. After transplant, recipient diversity fell while pathologically expanded clonotypes grew through day 180. Broader posttransplant TCR repertoire diversity was predicted by graft donor and pretransplant recipient Inverse Simpson Index values. CD4 and CD8 repertoire contributions could not be separated without sorting.

The CDR3 loop spans 16 amino acids. Trimming shortened V by 4 bases and J by 0 bases, and 15 bases separated the two germline ends. Germline CDR1 reads MDHEN; CDR2 reads SYDVKM. The source material was peripheral blood mononuclear cells. V is TRBV28 and J is TRBJ1-1; a possible D gene is TRBD1 (6 bases). The receptor was derived from a man aged 45-65 years in good health. Some clones in this sample may be carry-over from other donors' samples. The CDR3 loop is CASSSEMGHLNTEAFF. Written as DNA, the CDR3 is TGTGCCAGCAGTTCTGAAATGGGACACCTGAACACTGAAGCTTTCTTT.